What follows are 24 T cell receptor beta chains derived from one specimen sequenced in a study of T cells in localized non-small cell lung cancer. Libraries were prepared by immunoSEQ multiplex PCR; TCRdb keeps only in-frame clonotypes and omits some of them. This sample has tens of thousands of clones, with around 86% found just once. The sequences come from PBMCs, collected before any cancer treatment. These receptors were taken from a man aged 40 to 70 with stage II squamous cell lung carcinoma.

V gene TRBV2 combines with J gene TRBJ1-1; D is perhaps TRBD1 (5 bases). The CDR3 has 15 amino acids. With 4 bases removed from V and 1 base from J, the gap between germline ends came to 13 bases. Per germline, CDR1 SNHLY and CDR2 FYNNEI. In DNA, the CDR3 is TGTGCCAGCAGTGCGCAATTAGGGGCGAACACTGAAGCTTTCTTT. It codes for CASSAQLGANTEAFF.

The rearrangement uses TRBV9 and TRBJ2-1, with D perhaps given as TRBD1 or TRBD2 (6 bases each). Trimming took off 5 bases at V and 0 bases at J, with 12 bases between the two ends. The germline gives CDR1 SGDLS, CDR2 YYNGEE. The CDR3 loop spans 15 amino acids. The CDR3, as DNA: TGTGCCAGCAGGGAGGGGGGCAGCTCCTACAATGAGCAGTTCTTC. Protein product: CASREGGSSYNEQFF.

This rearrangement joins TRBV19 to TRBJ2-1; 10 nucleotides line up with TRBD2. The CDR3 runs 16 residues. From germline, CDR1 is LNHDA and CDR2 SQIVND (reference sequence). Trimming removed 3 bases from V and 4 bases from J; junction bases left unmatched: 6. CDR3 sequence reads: CASSMVSSGRYNEQFF. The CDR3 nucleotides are TGTGCCAGTAGTATGGTGTCTAGCGGGAGATACAATGAGCAGTTCTTC.

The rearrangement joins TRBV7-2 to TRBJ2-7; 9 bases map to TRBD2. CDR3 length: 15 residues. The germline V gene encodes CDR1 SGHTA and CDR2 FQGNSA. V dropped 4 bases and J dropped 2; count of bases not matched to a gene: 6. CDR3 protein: CASSYLTSGAYEQYF. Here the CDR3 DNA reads TGTGCCAGCAGCTACTTGACTAGCGGAGCCTACGAGCAGTACTTC.

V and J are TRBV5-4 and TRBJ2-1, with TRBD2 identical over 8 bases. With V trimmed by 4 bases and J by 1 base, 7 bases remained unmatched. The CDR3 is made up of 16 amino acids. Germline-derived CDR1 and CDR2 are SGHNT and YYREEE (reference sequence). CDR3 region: CASSKTGTRSYNEQFF. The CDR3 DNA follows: TGTGCCAGCAGCAAGACCGGGACTAGATCCTACAATGAGCAGTTCTTC.

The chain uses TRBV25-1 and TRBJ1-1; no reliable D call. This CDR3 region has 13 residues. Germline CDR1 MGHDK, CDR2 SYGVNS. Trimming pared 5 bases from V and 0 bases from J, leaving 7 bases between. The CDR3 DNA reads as TGTGCCAGCAGTCGTAAGTTGAACACTGAAGCTTTCTTT. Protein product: CASSRKLNTEAFF.

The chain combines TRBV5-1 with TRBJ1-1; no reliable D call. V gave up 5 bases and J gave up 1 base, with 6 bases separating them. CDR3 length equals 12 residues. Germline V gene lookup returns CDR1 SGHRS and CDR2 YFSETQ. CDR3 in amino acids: CASRQPNTEAFF. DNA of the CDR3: TGCGCCAGCAGACAGCCGAACACTGAAGCTTTCTTT. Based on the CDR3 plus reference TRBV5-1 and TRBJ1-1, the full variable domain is KAGVTQTPRYLIKTRGQQVTLSCSPISGHRSVSWYQQTPGQGLQFLFEYFSETQRNKGNFPGRFSGRQFSNSRSEMNVSTLELGDSALYLCASRQPNTEAFFGQGTRLTVV.

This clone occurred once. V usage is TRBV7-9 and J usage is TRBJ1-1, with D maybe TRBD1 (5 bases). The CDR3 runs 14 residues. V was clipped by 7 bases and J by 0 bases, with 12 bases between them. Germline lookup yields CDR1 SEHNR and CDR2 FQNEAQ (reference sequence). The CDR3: CASNPGGLNTEAFF. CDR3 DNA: TGTGCCAGCAACCCCGGGGGTTTGAACACTGAAGCTTTCTTT.

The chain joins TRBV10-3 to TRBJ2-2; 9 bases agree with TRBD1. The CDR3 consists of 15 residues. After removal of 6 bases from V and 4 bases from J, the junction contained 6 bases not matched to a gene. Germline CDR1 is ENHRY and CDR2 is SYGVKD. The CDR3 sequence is CAIRPGQGGTGELFF. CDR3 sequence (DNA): TGTGCCATCAGACCGGGACAGGGTGGCACCGGGGAGCTGTTTTTT.

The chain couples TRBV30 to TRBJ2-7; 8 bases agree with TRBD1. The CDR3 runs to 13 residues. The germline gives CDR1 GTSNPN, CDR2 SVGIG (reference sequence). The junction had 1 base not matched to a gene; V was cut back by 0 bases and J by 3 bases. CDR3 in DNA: TGTGCCTGGAGTGTCACAGGGGGCTACGAGCAGTACTTC. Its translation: CAWSVTGGYEQYF.

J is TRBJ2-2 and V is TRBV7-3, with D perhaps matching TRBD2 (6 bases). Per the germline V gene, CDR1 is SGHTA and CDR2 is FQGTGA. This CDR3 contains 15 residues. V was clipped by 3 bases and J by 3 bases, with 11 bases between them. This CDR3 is CASSFVGTDTGELFF. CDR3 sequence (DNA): TGTGCCAGCAGCTTCGTCGGGACTGACACCGGGGAGCTGTTTTTT. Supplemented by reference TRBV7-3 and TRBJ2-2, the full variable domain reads GAGVSQTPSNKVTEKGKYVELRCDPISGHTALYWYRQSLGQGPEFLIYFQGTGAADDSGLPNDRFFAVRPEGSVSTLKIQRTERGDSAVYLCASSFVGTDTGELFFGEGSRLTVL.

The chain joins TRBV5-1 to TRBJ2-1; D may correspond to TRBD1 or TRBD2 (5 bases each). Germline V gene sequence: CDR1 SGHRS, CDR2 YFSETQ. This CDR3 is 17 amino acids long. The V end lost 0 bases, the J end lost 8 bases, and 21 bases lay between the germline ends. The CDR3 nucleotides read TGCGCCAGCAGCTTGGGGGACGCCCGAAGGTTAGGCCATGAGCAGTTCTTC. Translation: CASSLGDARRLGHEQFF.

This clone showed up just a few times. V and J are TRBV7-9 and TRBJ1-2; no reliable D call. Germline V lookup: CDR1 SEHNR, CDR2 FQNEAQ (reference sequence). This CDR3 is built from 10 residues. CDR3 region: CAHTRDGYTF. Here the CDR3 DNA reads TGTGCTCACACAAGGGATGGCTACACCTTC.

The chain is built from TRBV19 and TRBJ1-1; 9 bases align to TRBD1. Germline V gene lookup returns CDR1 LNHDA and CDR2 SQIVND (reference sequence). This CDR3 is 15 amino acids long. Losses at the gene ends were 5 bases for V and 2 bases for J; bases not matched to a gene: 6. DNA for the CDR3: TGTGCCAGTAGTGAGGGGGACAGGGACAACACTGAAGCTTTCTTT. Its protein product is CASSEGDRDNTEAFF.

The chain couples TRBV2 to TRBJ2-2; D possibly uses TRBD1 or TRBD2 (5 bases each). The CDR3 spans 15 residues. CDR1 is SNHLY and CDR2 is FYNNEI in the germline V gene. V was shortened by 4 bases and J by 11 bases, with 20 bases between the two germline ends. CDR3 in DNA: TGTGCCAGCAGTGCCGTGAGGGGCGAGGAGGCTGAGCTGTTTTTT. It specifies CASSAVRGEEAELFF.

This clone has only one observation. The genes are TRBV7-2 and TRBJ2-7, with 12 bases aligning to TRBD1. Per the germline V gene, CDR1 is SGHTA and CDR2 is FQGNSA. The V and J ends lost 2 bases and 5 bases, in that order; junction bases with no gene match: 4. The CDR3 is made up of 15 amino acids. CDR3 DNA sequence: TGTGCCAGCAGCTTATTTGGGACAGGGGGCGACGAGCAGTACTTC. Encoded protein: CASSLFGTGGDEQYF.

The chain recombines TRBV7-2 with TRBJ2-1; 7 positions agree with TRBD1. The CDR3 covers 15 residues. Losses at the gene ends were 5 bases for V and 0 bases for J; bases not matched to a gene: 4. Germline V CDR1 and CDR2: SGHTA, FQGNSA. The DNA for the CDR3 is TGTGCCAGCAGCCAGGGACAGTTCTCCTACAATGAGCAGTTCTTC. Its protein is CASSQGQFSYNEQFF.

CDR3 residues: CASSDSPRGTQYF. CDR3 DNA: TGTGCCAGCAGTGATAGCCCCCGGGGGACCCAGTACTTC. V is TRBV6-1 and J is TRBJ2-5; D possibly corresponds to TRBD2 (5 bases). The germline V and J ends were trimmed by 3 bases and 7 bases, with 12 bases remaining between them. The CDR3 length is 13 residues. Germline assignment: CDR1 MNHNS and CDR2 SASEGT.

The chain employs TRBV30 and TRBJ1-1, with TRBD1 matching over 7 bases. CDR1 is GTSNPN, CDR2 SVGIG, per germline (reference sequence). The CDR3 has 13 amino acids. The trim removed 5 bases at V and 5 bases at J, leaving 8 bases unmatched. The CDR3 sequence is CAWVRRGPTEAFF. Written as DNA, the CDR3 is TGTGCCTGGGTGAGAAGGGGGCCAACTGAAGCTTTCTTT.

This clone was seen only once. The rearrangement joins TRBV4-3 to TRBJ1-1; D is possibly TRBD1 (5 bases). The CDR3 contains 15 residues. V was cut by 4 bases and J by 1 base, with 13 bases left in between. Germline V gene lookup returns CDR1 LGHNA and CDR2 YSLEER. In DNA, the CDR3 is TGCGCCAGCAGCCCCAGTTGGGGGGGGAACACTGAAGCTTTCTTT. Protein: CASSPSWGGNTEAFF.

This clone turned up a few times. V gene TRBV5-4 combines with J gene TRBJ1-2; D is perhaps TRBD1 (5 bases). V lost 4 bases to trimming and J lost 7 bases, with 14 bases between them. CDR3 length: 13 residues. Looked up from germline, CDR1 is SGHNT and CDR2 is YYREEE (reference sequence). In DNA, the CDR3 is TGTGCCAGCAGCGGTACCGGGACGATTGGCTACACCTTC. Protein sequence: CASSGTGTIGYTF.

This CDR3 reads CASSLETLRGNEQFF. CDR3 coding DNA: TGCGCCAGCAGCTTAGAGACGCTAAGGGGAAATGAGCAGTTCTTC. This chain connects TRBV5-1 to TRBJ2-1; D may be TRBD1 (5 bases). CDR3 length equals 15 residues. Germline assignment: CDR1 SGHRS and CDR2 YFSETQ. V dropped 2 bases and J dropped 7 bases, with 16 bases sitting between them.

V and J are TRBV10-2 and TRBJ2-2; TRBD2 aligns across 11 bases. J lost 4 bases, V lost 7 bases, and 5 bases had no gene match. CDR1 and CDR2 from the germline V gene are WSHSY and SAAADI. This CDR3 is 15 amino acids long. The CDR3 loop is CASTLAGEFTGELFF. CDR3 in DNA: TGCGCCAGCACACTAGCGGGGGAGTTCACCGGGGAGCTGTTTTTT.

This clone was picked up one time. The CDR3 here is CASSIEQGSSEAFF. CDR3 nucleotides: TGTGCCAGTAGTATCGAACAGGGATCTTCGGAAGCTTTCTTT. The V call is TRBV19, the J call TRBJ1-1; D perhaps matches TRBD1 (6 bases). Trimming removed 3 bases at V and 8 bases at J, with 16 bases between. Germline V gives CDR1 LNHDA, CDR2 SQIVND (reference sequence). The CDR3 loop spans 14 amino acids.